The TCR beta chain described here comes from a study of T-cell reconstitution after alpha-beta-depleted transplantation in children. This clonotype was observed a single time. This CDR3 has 14 residues. Germline V gene data show CDR1 as SGHRS and CDR2 as YFSETQ. The V gene end was trimmed by 2 bases and the J gene end by 6 bases; junction bases not matched to a gene: 5. Unique molecular identifiers were incorporated during preparation of the TCRbeta library. MiXCR, applied by TCRdb to the PCR reads, yields one record per CDR3 protein. The table records about 540,000 distinct CDR3 sequences, about 17% of them present only once.

The sequence was collected from a human donor who donated a stem cell graft to a child with acute lymphoblastic leukemia. Sequenced here: PBMCs from the stem cell graft donor, sampled from the stem cell graft. V gene TRBV5-1 combines with J gene TRBJ1-1; 9 bases agree with TRBD1. The chain's CDR3 is CASSLQGARSEAFF. DNA of the CDR3: TGCGCCAGCAGCTTACAGGGGGCAAGGTCTGAAGCTTTCTTT. The whole variable domain, remainder taken from reference TRBV5-1 and TRBJ1-1, is KAGVTQTPRYLIKTRGQQVTLSCSPISGHRSVSWYQQTPGQGLQFLFEYFSETQRNKGNFPGRFSGRQFSNSRSEMNVSTLELGDSALYLCASSLQGARSEAFFGQGTRLTVV.